This is a list of T cell receptor beta chains from one sample in a study of cytomegalovirus exposure and HLA in healthy donors. Some clones are missing from TCRdb's copy, which holds only in-frame ones; the method was immunoSEQ multiplex PCR. This sample has fewer than 200,000 clones, with roughly 78% found just once. Sequenced sample: PBMCs. The receptors come from a man between 35 and 55 years old in good health and CMV-seropositive. Both conserved end residues are part of each CDR3. A D gene is named only where the DNA matches it firmly. Size tells how often a clone was seen (once, few, many) or the class of an expanded clone, and some rows leave it out.

D	J	V	size	CDR3	DNA
.	TRBJ1-1	TRBV9	.	CASSASMGAEAFF	TGTGCCAGCAGCGCCAGCATGGGAGCTGAAGCTTTCTTT
TRBD1	TRBJ1-2	TRBV9	.	CASSVESGGASRYTF	TGTGCCAGCAGCGTAGAATCAGGGGGCGCTTCTCGCTACACCTTC
.	TRBJ2-5	TRBV9	.	CASSVAATGWTLQETQYF	TGTGCCAGCAGCGTAGCTGCTACAGGTTGGACACTACAAGAGACCCAGTACTTC
TRBD1	TRBJ2-7	TRBV4-3	few	CASSQDRGSGYEQYF	TGCGCCAGCAGCCAAGACAGGGGGTCCGGCTACGAGCAGTACTTC
TRBD1	TRBJ2-5	TRBV5-4	.	CASSHTGVAETQYF	TGTGCCAGCAGCCATACAGGGGTCGCAGAGACCCAGTACTTC
.	TRBJ1-3	TRBV6-5	.	CASSPGLRPGNTIYF	TGTGCCAGCAGTCCCGGACTGCGGCCTGGAAACACCATATATTTT
TRBD1	TRBJ2-2	TRBV9	.	CASSVGDRALFANTGELFF	TGTGCCAGCAGCGTAGGGGACAGGGCCTTGTTCGCGAACACCGGGGAGCTGTTTTTT
TRBD1	TRBJ2-5	TRBV5-6	.	CASSTDRGLFQETQYF	TGTGCCAGCAGCACAGACAGGGGGCTGTTTCAAGAGACCCAGTACTTC
TRBD1	TRBJ2-7	TRBV4-1	.	CASSQGRDRQVYEQYF	TGCGCCAGCAGCCAAGGGCGGGACAGGCAAGTCTACGAGCAGTACTTC
TRBD1	TRBJ1-5	TRBV19	once	CASSVGTGVTQPQHF	TGTGCCAGTAGTGTCGGGACAGGGGTAACCCAGCCCCAGCATTTT
TRBD1	TRBJ1-1	TRBV6-5	.	CASSPGQGGRTEAFF	TGTGCCAGCAGTCCCGGACAGGGTGGGAGGACTGAAGCTTTCTTT
.	TRBJ1-4	TRBV13	.	CASTGGVSEKLFF	TGTGCCAGCACGGGGGGGGTGTCTGAAAAACTGTTTTTT
.	TRBJ1-4	TRBV15	.	CATSRRDFNEKLFF	TGTGCCACCAGCAGGCGGGACTTTAATGAAAAACTGTTTTTT
.	TRBJ2-2	TRBV29-1	.	CSATGDSGEPFF	TGCAGCGCCACGGGGGATTCGGGGGAGCCGTTTTTT
TRBD1	TRBJ2-7	TRBV29-1	.	CSVRGQGYEQYF	TGCAGCGTCCGGGGACAGGGCTACGAGCAGTACTTC
TRBD2	TRBJ2-1	TRBV5-1	few	CASSLRTSRNEQFF	TGCGCCAGCAGCTTGAGGACTAGCAGGAATGAGCAGTTCTTC
.	TRBJ2-7	TRBV6-1	.	CATNRAYEQYF	TGTGCTACCAACAGGGCCTACGAGCAGTACTTC
.	TRBJ2-1	TRBV30	.	CAWSVGSHPDCEQFF	TGTGCCTGGAGTGTGGGCAGCCACCCAGATTGCGAGCAGTTCTTC
TRBD1	TRBJ1-2	TRBV29-1	.	CSVDRTGNLGGYTF	TGCAGCGTTGATAGGACAGGGAATCTTGGTGGCTACACCTTC
TRBD1	TRBJ1-6	TRBV4-2	.	CASSTGQGENSPLHF	TGTGCCAGCAGCACCGGACAGGGCGAAAATTCACCCCTCCACTTT
TRBD2	TRBJ2-3	TRBV29-1	.	CSAARTSGFSTDTQYF	TGCAGCGCTGCAAGGACTAGCGGCTTTAGCACAGATACACAGTATTTT
.	TRBJ2-7	TRBV11-2	.	CASSFGQEYYEQYF	TGTGCCAGCAGCTTTGGGCAGGAATACTACGAGCAGTACTTC
TRBD2	TRBJ2-5	TRBV5-6	.	CASTQGASGGKETQYF	TGTGCCAGCACCCAGGGGGCTAGCGGGGGTAAAGAGACCCAGTACTTC
.	TRBJ1-1	TRBV20-1	few	CSAVAAEEAFF	TGCAGTGCTGTCGCGGCGGAAGAAGCTTTCTTT
.	TRBJ2-3	TRBV7-2	.	CASSPYTDTQYF	TGTGCCAGCAGCCCCTACACAGATACGCAGTATTTT
.	TRBJ2-5	TRBV18	.	CASSPDNLGETQYF	TGTGCCAGCTCACCTGACAACCTCGGAGAGACCCAGTACTTC
TRBD1	TRBJ2-2	TRBV13	.	CASSLLGQATGELFF	TGTGCCAGCAGCCTCTTGGGACAGGCGACCGGGGAGCTGTTTTTT
.	TRBJ2-2	TRBV5-5	once	CASSGGNTGELFF	TGTGCCAGCAGCGGCGGAAACACCGGGGAGCTGTTTTTT
.	TRBJ2-5	TRBV9	.	CASSVGDQETQYF	TGTGCCAGCAGCGTAGGAGACCAAGAGACCCAGTACTTC
.	TRBJ1-1	TRBV6-6	.	CASSYVGVRTEAFF	TGTGCCAGCAGTTACGTCGGGGTCCGCACTGAAGCTTTCTTT
.	TRBJ2-2	TRBV13	.	CASSRSGAGELFF	TGTGCCAGCAGCCGGTCGGGGGCCGGGGAGCTGTTTTTT
.	TRBJ1-1	TRBV19	.	CASSFRSKGIPPEAFF	TGTGCCAGTAGTTTCAGATCCAAGGGGATCCCCCCTGAAGCTTTCTTT
.	TRBJ2-1	TRBV27	.	CASSCRGCEQFF	TGTGCCAGCAGTTGCAGGGGTTGTGAGCAGTTCTTC
.	TRBJ2-7	TRBV7-9	.	CASTHRGASSYEQYF	TGTGCCAGCACCCACCGAGGTGCGAGCTCCTACGAGCAGTACTTC
TRBD2	TRBJ2-7	TRBV6-1	.	CASREPGTSGGGYEQYF	TGTGCCAGCAGAGAACCCGGGACTAGCGGGGGCGGCTACGAGCAGTACTTC
.	TRBJ1-4	TRBV11-2	.	CASSLVREGNEKLFF	TGTGCCAGCAGCTTAGTAAGGGAGGGGAATGAAAAACTGTTTTTT
TRBD2	TRBJ2-7	TRBV2	.	CASRGGLAGEYEQYF	TGTGCCAGCAGGGGCGGACTAGCGGGGGAATACGAGCAGTACTTC
TRBD1	TRBJ2-1	TRBV11-3	.	CASSPGTGVNNEQFF	TGTGCCAGCAGCCCCGGGACAGGGGTCAACAATGAGCAGTTCTTC
.	TRBJ2-1	TRBV7-2	.	CASGKRRQSSYNEQFF	TGTGCCAGCGGAAAGCGGCGCCAGAGCTCCTACAATGAGCAGTTCTTC